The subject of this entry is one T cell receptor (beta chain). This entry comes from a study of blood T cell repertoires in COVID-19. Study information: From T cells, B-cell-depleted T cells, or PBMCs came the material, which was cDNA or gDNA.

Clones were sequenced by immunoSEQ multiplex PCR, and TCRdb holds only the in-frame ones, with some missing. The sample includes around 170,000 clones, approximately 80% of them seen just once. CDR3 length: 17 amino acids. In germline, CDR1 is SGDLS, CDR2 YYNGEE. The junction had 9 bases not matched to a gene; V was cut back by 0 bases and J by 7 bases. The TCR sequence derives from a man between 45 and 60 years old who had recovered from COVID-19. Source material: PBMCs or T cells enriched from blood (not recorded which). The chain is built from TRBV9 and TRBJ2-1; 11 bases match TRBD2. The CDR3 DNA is TGTGCCAGCAGCGTAGCTGGGACTAGCGGCCGGTGGAATGAGCAGTTCTTC. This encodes CASSVAGTSGRWNEQFF. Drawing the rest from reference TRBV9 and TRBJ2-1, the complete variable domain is DSGVTQTPKHLITATGQRVTLRCSPRSGDLSVYWYQQSLDQGLQFLIQYYNGEERAKGNILERFSAQQFPDLHSELNLSSLELGDSALYFCASSVAGTSGRWNEQFFGPGTRLTVL.